These T cell receptor beta chains were read from a single sample in a study of early T cells in non-severe SARS-CoV-2 infection. Via MiXCR, TCRdb re-called the 5' RACE reads, giving one row per CDR3 protein. The sample lists some 80,000 distinct CDR3 sequences, roughly an eighth occurring once. The source material was whole blood. The source of these receptors is an adult who was a healthcare worker with PCR-confirmed SARS-CoV-2 infection or an uninfected control (not recorded which). The CDR3 runs from the conserved cysteine through the conserved F or W. Each record gives: J gene, D gene, V gene, clone size, CDR3 protein, CDR3 DNA. The D gene is left open where the match is weak. Part of the rows lack a size; the others show once, few, many or a class for expanded clones.

TRBJ2-7 NA TRBV19 few CASSMGTRYEQYF TGTGCCAGTAGTATGGGGACGCGATACGAGCAGTACTTC
TRBJ2-7 NA TRBV6-1 few CASSRSSTANYEQYF TGTGCCAGCAGTAGGTCCTCGACAGCAAACTACGAGCAGTACTTC
TRBJ1-2 NA TRBV12-3/TRBV12-4 many CASSLGGGRDPLNYGYTF TGTGCCAGCAGTTTAGGGGGGGGCAGGGACCCTCTAAACTATGGCTACACCTTC
TRBJ1-2 TRBD1 TRBV20-1 many CSAPDQGQGAPNYGYTF TGCAGTGCCCCTGATCAGGGACAGGGGGCTCCTAACTATGGCTACACCTTC
TRBJ1-5 TRBD1 TRBV6-1 many CASSTFPGQLNQPQHF TGTGCCAGCAGTACCTTCCCGGGACAGCTCAATCAGCCCCAGCATTTT
TRBJ1-5 NA TRBV7-9 many CASSLGKTGRRYQPQHF TGTGCCAGCAGCTTAGGGAAAACAGGGAGACGTTACCAGCCCCAGCATTTT
TRBJ2-3 TRBD1 TRBV5-1 few CASSPGDRASTDTQYF TGCGCCAGCAGCCCGGGGGACAGGGCCAGCACAGATACGCAGTATTTT
TRBJ2-5 NA TRBV20-1 many CSASSGARLETQYF TGCAGTGCTAGTTCTGGGGCCCGGCTGGAGACCCAGTACTTC
TRBJ2-5 NA TRBV20-1 few CSARDPWDSNPPPQETQYF TGCAGTGCTAGAGACCCCTGGGACTCGAACCCACCTCCCCAAGAGACCCAGTACTTC
TRBJ1-2 TRBD1 TRBV10-3 NA CASGQGGGYTF TGTGCCAGTGGACAGGGAGGTGGCTACACCTTC
TRBJ1-6 NA TRBV7-9 few CASSRFLGVDNSPLHF TGTGCCAGCAGCCGATTTTTGGGTGTAGATAATTCACCCCTCCACTTT
TRBJ1-2 NA TRBV19 few CATLGGYGYTF TGTGCCACACTCGGTGGCTATGGCTACACCTTC
TRBJ2-5 NA TRBV9 NA CASSLRVQETQYF TGTGCCAGCAGTTTAAGGGTCCAAGAGACCCAGTACTTC
TRBJ2-7 NA TRBV21-1 many CASSSSGGYEQYF TGTGCCAGCAGCAGCTCCGGGGGCTACGAGCAGTACTTC
TRBJ2-7 NA TRBV4-1 few CASSQGRTSSYEQYF TGCGCCAGCAGCCAAGGTCGGACAAGCTCCTACGAGCAGTACTTC
TRBJ2-5 NA TRBV29-1 many CSVELGDGGRTQYF TGCAGCGTTGAATTAGGGGACGGGGGTCGGACCCAGTACTTC
TRBJ1-1 TRBD1 TRBV6-1 many CASSEALTVTGGTEAFF TGTGCCAGCAGTGAAGCGCTAACCGTGACAGGGGGTACTGAAGCTTTCTTT
TRBJ1-1 NA TRBV25-1 few CASSGTRNTEAFF TGTGCCAGCAGTGGCACCAGGAACACTGAAGCTTTCTTT
TRBJ2-7 NA TRBV28 few CASSLGTVSYEQYF TGTGCCAGCAGTTTAGGGACCGTCAGCTACGAGCAGTACTTC
TRBJ2-2 TRBD2 TRBV3-1 many CASSPPGTSGSGELFF TGTGCCAGCAGCCCCCCCGGGACTAGCGGTAGCGGGGAGCTGTTTTTT
TRBJ2-5 NA TRBV2 few CASSETVKGPETQYF TGTGCCAGCAGTGAAACGGTAAAGGGCCCAGAGACCCAGTACTTC
TRBJ2-1 TRBD2 TRBV7-2 NA CASSYISGGVNEQFF TGTGCCAGCAGCTACATCAGCGGGGGGGTCAATGAGCAGTTCTTC
TRBJ2-7 TRBD2 TRBV20-1 few CSARDFLLAGSTYEQYF TGCAGTGCTAGAGATTTCTTACTAGCGGGGAGTACCTACGAGCAGTACTTC
TRBJ2-3 TRBD2 TRBV30 many CAWSVGTSARDTQYF TGTGCCTGGAGCGTAGGGACTAGCGCAAGGGATACGCAGTATTTT
TRBJ2-1 TRBD2 TRBV9 few CASSTRGSGGRYNEQFF TGTGCCAGCAGCACCCGAGGAAGCGGGGGGAGGTACAATGAGCAGTTCTTC
TRBJ2-3 NA TRBV7-6 many CASSLRGAPLDTQYF TGTGCCAGCAGCTTACGGGGGGCCCCTTTGGATACGCAGTATTTT
TRBJ2-5 NA TRBV5-1 many CASSLVYQETQYF TGCGCCAGCAGCTTGGTCTACCAAGAGACCCAGTACTTC
TRBJ2-1 NA TRBV18 NA CASSPPGDNEQFF TGTGCCAGCTCACCACCGGGGGACAATGAGCAGTTCTTC
TRBJ2-1 NA TRBV7-2 NA CASSSSPDSRQFF TGTGCCAGCAGCTCCTCCCCCGACTCCCGGCAGTTCTTC
TRBJ1-2 NA TRBV7-2 few CASSRVRAGNGYTF TGTGCCAGCAGCCGCGTGAGGGCAGGAAATGGCTACACCTTC
TRBJ1-1 NA TRBV27 few CASSLNAYYMNTEAFF TGTGCCAGCAGTTTAAACGCGTACTACATGAACACTGAAGCTTTCTTT
TRBJ2-3 TRBD1 TRBV3-1 NA CASSQDRTGGTDTQYF TGTGCCAGCAGCCAAGATAGGACAGGGGGCACAGATACGCAGTATTTT
TRBJ2-7 NA TRBV5-6 many CASSDRTYEQYF TGTGCCAGCAGTGACAGGACCTACGAGCAGTACTTC
TRBJ2-7 TRBD2 TRBV9 many CASSLLAGASYEQYF TGTGCCAGCAGCTTATTAGCGGGGGCCTCCTACGAGCAGTACTTC
TRBJ2-1 NA TRBV20-1 many CSARETRRALGLNEQFF TGCAGTGCTAGAGAGACTAGAAGGGCCCTCGGGTTGAATGAGCAGTTCTTC
TRBJ2-7 TRBD2 TRBV6-5 NA CASSPLAGERNEQYF TGTGCCAGCAGTCCGCTAGCGGGGGAAAGAAACGAGCAGTACTTC
TRBJ2-5 NA TRBV11-2 few CASSLDGETQYF TGTGCCAGCAGCTTAGACGGAGAGACCCAGTACTTC
TRBJ2-3 TRBD2 TRBV9 many CASSGRGGGTQYF TGTGCCAGCAGCGGACGGGGCGGGGGTACGCAGTATTTT
TRBJ1-2 NA TRBV7-2 NA CASSFSANYGYTF TGTGCCAGCAGCTTCTCAGCGAACTATGGCTACACCTTC
TRBJ2-5 TRBD1 TRBV29-1 NA CSVVGTALRGETQYF TGCAGCGTTGTGGGGACAGCCCTAAGGGGGGAGACCCAGTACTTC